The 18 T cell receptor beta chains below all came from one sample that was sequenced in a study of T cells in Graves' hyperthyroidism and ophthalmopathy. TCR beta CDR3 regions were amplified from RNA transcripts. First-round RT-PCR with HTBI primers amplified the TCR CDR3 region. TCRdb called the multiplex PCR reads again in MiXCR, with one record for every CDR3 protein. The sample consists of around 350,000 distinct CDR3 sequences, approximately 16% of them appearing once. Sequencing was performed on blood. The receptors were sampled from a woman aged 60-70 years with Graves' ophthalmopathy.

This clonotype has only one observation. CDR3 residues: CASKGTERAFF. The CDR3 nucleotides are TGTGCCAGCAAGGGCACCGAGAGAGCTTTCTTT. The J gene is TRBJ1-1, the V gene TRBV12-3 or TRBV12-4; D remains ambiguous. V was clipped by 7 bases and J by 10 bases, with 13 bases between them. The CDR3 sequence is 11 residues long.

The chain employs TRBV12-3 or TRBV12-4 and TRBJ2-7; TRBD2 is a possible D gene (8 bases). V lost 5 bases to trimming and J lost 4 bases, with 27 bases between them. This CDR3 is built from 18 residues. CDR3 sequence reads: CASSTGQVRSGGNYEQYF. Written as DNA, the CDR3 is TGTGCCAGCAGTACCGGACAGGTTCGCTCGGGAGGGAATTACGAGCAGTACTTC.

In this sample, this clonotype turned up many times. The rearrangement uses TRBV6-9 and TRBJ2-5, with D unresolved. The germline V and J ends were trimmed by 9 bases and 4 bases, with 12 bases remaining between them. The CDR3 sequence is 12 residues long. The germline gives CDR1 MNHGY, CDR2 SVAAGI. The CDR3 here is CARLRRGETQYF. CDR3 nucleotides: TGTGCCAGACTGCGGCGAGGAGAGACCCAGTACTTC.

This clonotype was counted at least ten times. V and J are TRBV2 and TRBJ2-5, with D tentatively TRBD1 or TRBD2 (5 bases each). Germline V gene data show CDR1 as SNHLY and CDR2 as FYNNEI. The CDR3 spans 12 residues. V lost 6 bases to trimming and J lost 3 bases, with 8 bases between them. CDR3 DNA sequence: TGTGCCAGCAGCGAGGGGAAAGAGACCCAGTACTTC. Amino acids: CASSEGKETQYF.

Many counts were recorded for this clonotype. The rearrangement links TRBV20-1 to TRBJ2-3; D might be TRBD1 (6 bases). V gave up 7 bases and J gave up 6 bases, with 20 bases separating them. CDR3 length equals 14 residues. The V gene's germline CDR1 is DFQATT and CDR2 SNEGSKA (reference sequence). This CDR3 is CSVRGLGEVDTQYF. The CDR3 DNA follows: TGCAGTGTGAGGGGGTTAGGAGAAGTCGATACGCAGTATTTT.

This clonotype has more than one count but fewer than ten. This rearrangement joins TRBV2 to TRBJ2-2; possible D gene TRBD1, 6 bases. Germline V CDR1 and CDR2: SNHLY, FYNNEI. The V and J ends lost 5 bases and 6 bases respectively, with 10 bases between them. The length of the CDR3 is 13 residues. The CDR3 region has the DNA TGTGCCAGCAGTACAGGGTCTCCCGGGGAGCTGTTTTTT. Its translation: CASSTGSPGELFF.

There are many counts of this clonotype. V is TRBV4-1 and J is TRBJ2-7; D is possibly TRBD2 (6 bases). Germline V gene lookup returns CDR1 MGHRA and CDR2 YSYEKL. V lost 4 bases to trimming and J lost 7 bases, with 14 bases between them. The CDR3 sequence is 13 residues long. The CDR3 here is CASSLQGGGEQYF. CDR3 sequence (DNA): TGCGCCAGCAGCCTCCAGGGAGGAGGGGAGCAGTACTTC.

This clonotype was observed many times. The genes are TRBV3-1 and TRBJ2-5, with 8 positions matching TRBD2. This CDR3 spans 15 amino acids. The germline V gene encodes CDR1 LGHDT and CDR2 YNNKEL (reference sequence). The trim removed 0 bases at V and 5 bases at J, leaving 5 bases unmatched. This chain's CDR3 is CASSQDTSGLETQYF. For the CDR3, the DNA is TGTGCCAGCAGCCAAGATACTAGCGGTTTGGAGACCCAGTACTTC.

This rearrangement joins TRBV5-1 to TRBJ2-1; D is possibly TRBD2 (6 bases). Deletions cut 0 bases from V and 5 bases from J, with 9 bases between. The CDR3 extends over 14 amino acids. Germline CDR1 reads SGHRS; CDR2 reads YFSETQ. The CDR3 bases are TGCGCCAGCAGCTTGGTTAGCGGAGACAATGAGCAGTTCTTC. This translates into CASSLVSGDNEQFF.

This clonotype is a singleton in its sample. This may come from a read error, since a much larger clone is one base off. The chain joins TRBV7-2 to TRBJ2-1; TRBD1 matches 7 bases. Germline CDR1 is SGHTA and CDR2 is FQGNSA. The CDR3 runs 15 residues. CDR3 amino acids: CGSSFRQGNYNEQFF. CDR3 sequence (DNA): TGTGGCAGCAGCTTCAGACAGGGTAACTACAATGAGCAGTTCTTC.

This chain connects TRBV20-1 to TRBJ1-1; D uncertain. Germline V lookup: CDR1 DFQATT, CDR2 SNEGSKA (reference sequence). The CDR3 loop spans 13 amino acids. V dropped 0 bases and J dropped 5 bases, with 10 bases sitting between them. CDR3 sequence: CSARDVRLTEAFF. In nucleotides, the CDR3 is TGCAGTGCTAGAGATGTGAGGTTAACTGAAGCTTTCTTT.

This chain uses TRBV30 with TRBJ2-6, with D tentatively TRBD1 (6 bases). The CDR3 is made up of 16 amino acids. The V gene's germline CDR1 is GTSNPN and CDR2 SVGIG (reference sequence). Trimming shortened V by 6 bases and J by 4 bases, and 19 bases separated the two germline ends. For the CDR3, the DNA is TGTGCCTGTCTTCAGACAGGCTACGTGGGGGCCAACGTCCTGACTTTC. Its protein is CACLQTGYVGANVLTF.

DNA of the CDR3: TGTGCCAGCAGCCCACTTGGAGCCGGGGAGCTGTTTTTT. Translating gives CASSPLGAGELFF. The genes are TRBV7-3 and TRBJ2-2; D ambiguous. CDR3 length equals 13 residues. Germline V gene sequence: CDR1 SGHTA, CDR2 FQGTGA. V lost 5 bases to trimming and J lost 6 bases, with 10 bases between them.

Worth noting for this clonotype: Just one base apart from a much larger clone, this may be a read error. The V call is TRBV2, the J call TRBJ2-5; TRBD2 aligns across 7 bases. The CDR3 runs 13 residues. Per the germline V gene, CDR1 is SNHLY and CDR2 is FYNNEI. The CDR3, as DNA: TGTGCCAGCAGGGCGGGGGTAGGCGAGACCCAGTGCTTC. Encoded protein: CASRAGVGETQCF.

J is TRBJ2-2 and V is TRBV29-1, with D possibly called TRBD1 or TRBD2 (5 bases each). Per germline, CDR1 SQVTM and CDR2 ANQGSEA. Trimming took off 7 bases at V and 0 bases at J, with 6 bases between the two ends. The CDR3 length is 12 residues. The CDR3, as DNA: TGCAGCGCGGGACCGAACACCGGGGAGCTGTTTTTT. It specifies CSAGPNTGELFF.

This chain uses TRBV25-1 with TRBJ1-3; no definite D call. Per germline, CDR1 MGHDK and CDR2 SYGVNS. Trimming cost V 1 base and J 9 bases, with 13 bases left between them. The CDR3 has 14 residues. For the CDR3, the DNA is TGTGCCAGCAGTGAATTGGCACGGGATGGCACCATATATTTT. Amino acids: CASSELARDGTIYF.

This clonotype occurred many times. The rearrangement joins TRBV11-2 to TRBJ2-3, with TRBD2 matching over 12 bases. Germline trimming cut 1 base from V and 5 bases from J; bases unmatched to any gene: 4. CDR3 size: 16 residues. Germline V gene lookup returns CDR1 SGHAT and CDR2 FQNNGV. Written as DNA, the CDR3 is TGTGCCAGCAGCTTAGGGGCTAGCGGGAGGGTAGATACGCAGTATTTT. It encodes CASSLGASGRVDTQYF.

The chain couples TRBV19 to TRBJ2-7; D assignment may be TRBD1 or TRBD2 (5 bases each). Per the germline V gene, CDR1 is LNHDA and CDR2 is SQIVND (reference sequence). This CDR3 is 15 amino acids long. Trimming stripped 5 bases from V and 0 bases from J, with 14 bases between. DNA for the CDR3: TGTGCCAGTAGTCCGGGACGGCAGAGCTCCTACGAGCAGTACTTC. Protein: CASSPGRQSSYEQYF.